Presented here are 21 T cell receptor beta chains from one specimen sequenced in a study of T cell responses to AZD1222 COVID-19 vaccine. Sequenced by immunoSEQ multiplex PCR; TCRdb stores in-frame clones only, minus some. The sample holds about 150,000 clones; around 88% are singletons and the top ten take roughly 2.1%. Material: peripheral blood, obtained on day 0 of AZD1222 vaccination. These receptors originate from an adult in good health.

V is TRBV4-3 and J is TRBJ1-2, with D perhaps matching TRBD1 (6 bases). CDR3 length: 15 amino acids. Trimming removed 1 base from V and 0 bases from J, with 9 bases in between. The V gene's germline CDR1 is LGHNA and CDR2 YSLEER. CDR3 coding DNA: TGCGCCAGCAGCCAAGCGCCAGGGGCTAACTATGGCTACACCTTC. This translates into CASSQAPGANYGYTF.

This clone was seen more than once but under ten times. This rearrangement joins TRBV28 to TRBJ1-3; D is possibly TRBD1 (5 bases). Deletions cut 6 bases from V and 3 bases from J, with 15 bases between. The CDR3 is 15 residues long. Germline lookup yields CDR1 MDHEN and CDR2 SYDVKM. DNA for the CDR3: TGTGCCAGCAGCCGATGGGGCGGGAGTGGAAACACCATATATTTT. Protein product: CASSRWGGSGNTIYF.

CDR3 bases: TGTGCCACCTCCCCGGCGGATTACGAGCAGTACTTC. It encodes CATSPADYEQYF. The chain recombines TRBV6-6 with TRBJ2-7; no definite D call. The CDR3 consists of 12 residues. CDR1 is MNHNY, CDR2 SVGAGI, per germline (reference sequence). Trimming took 10 bases from V and 4 from J, leaving 14 bases between them.

The chain is built from TRBV7-3 and TRBJ2-5, with 12 bases lining up with TRBD2. The trim removed 5 bases at V and 5 bases at J, leaving 6 bases unmatched. The length of the CDR3 is 15 residues. Germline CDR1 and CDR2: SGHTA and FQGTGA. The CDR3 coding sequence is TGTGCCAGCAGCCCCCTCGGGACTAGCGGGGAGACCCAGTACTTC. Translation gives CASSPLGTSGETQYF.

The J gene is TRBJ1-1, the V gene TRBV24-1; tentative D call: TRBD1 (6 bases). This CDR3 has 14 residues. Trimming removed 6 bases from V and 2 bases from J, with 12 bases in between. Per germline, CDR1 KGHDR and CDR2 SFDVKD. Here the CDR3 reads CATSTTGINTEAFF. CDR3 coding DNA: TGTGCCACCAGTACAACAGGGATTAACACTGAAGCTTTCTTT.

The chain carries TRBV6-5 and TRBJ1-2; 8 bases are a match to TRBD1. The CDR3 covers 14 residues. In germline, CDR1 is MNHEY, CDR2 SVGAGI. V lost 5 bases, J lost 8 bases, and 10 bases stayed unmatched. In nucleotides, the CDR3 is TGTGCCAGCAGTCAATCGGACAGGGCGCGCGGCTACACCTTC. Translated: CASSQSDRARGYTF.

This clone has just one count. V usage is TRBV6-2 or TRBV6-3 and J usage is TRBJ1-2, with D possibly TRBD1 on 5 matching bases. This CDR3 comprises 13 residues. Trimming stripped 5 bases from V and 8 bases from J, with 15 bases between. The germline CDR1 and CDR2 sequences are MNHEY and SVGEGT. The CDR3 DNA reads as TGTGCCAGCAGTCCCAGCAGGGTCGGGGGCTACACCTTC. It is translated as CASSPSRVGGYTF.

The chain has TRBV7-6 and TRBJ2-1; 7 nucleotides align to TRBD1. Trimming removed 5 bases from V and 6 bases from J; junction bases left unmatched: 10. The CDR3 runs to 15 residues. The germline gives CDR1 SGHVS, CDR2 FNYEAQ. CDR3 nucleotide sequence: TGTGCCAGCAGCATCGGGACAGACCTCTTCAATGAGCAGTTCTTC. This gives the protein CASSIGTDLFNEQFF. Together with reference TRBV7-6 and TRBJ2-1, the CDR3 gives the full variable domain: GAGVSQSPRYKVTKRGQDVALRCDPISGHVSLYWYRQALGQGPEFLTYFNYEAQQDKSGLPNDRFSAERPEGSISTLTIQRTEQRDSAMYRCASSIGTDLFNEQFFGPGTRLTVL.

The CDR3 here is CASSLGVTSGVAKNIQYF. The CDR3 DNA is TGTGCCAGCAGCTTAGGCGTAACTAGCGGGGTAGCCAAAAACATTCAGTACTTC. The chain has TRBV7-2 and TRBJ2-4; TRBD2 aligns across 10 bases. J lost 0 bases, V lost 1 base, and 6 bases had no gene match. CDR1 and CDR2 (germline): SGHTA, FQGNSA. The CDR3 is made up of 18 amino acids.

This sequence joins TRBV6-2 or TRBV6-3 and TRBJ1-3; D may be TRBD1 (6 bases). The germline CDR1 and CDR2 sequences are MNHEY and SVGEGT. This CDR3 spans 19 amino acids. Trimming took off 6 bases at V and 0 bases at J, with 24 bases between the two ends. The DNA for the CDR3 is TGTGCCAGCAGCAAGGTCCATGGGGGCTTAACAAGCTCTGGAAACACCATATATTTT. Protein: CASSKVHGGLTSSGNTIYF.

A single count supports this clone. The chain employs TRBV9 and TRBJ2-7; possible D gene TRBD1, 5 bases. CDR3 length equals 17 residues. V lost 3 bases and J lost 7, with 26 bases in between. From germline, CDR1 is SGDLS and CDR2 YYNGEE. CDR3 nucleotide sequence: TGTGCCAGCAGCGGACAGAGCTCAGGACCCGTTGTGACGGAGCAGTACTTC. It encodes CASSGQSSGPVVTEQYF.

This chain links TRBV27 with TRBJ2-2, with 7 positions matching TRBD1. With 6 bases clipped from V and 4 bases from J, the junction kept 5 bases outside the gene matches. Germline V gives CDR1 MNHEY, CDR2 SMNVEV (reference sequence). The CDR3 contains 14 residues. The CDR3 region is CASRLTGVTGELFF. The DNA for the CDR3 is TGTGCCAGCAGACTCACAGGGGTCACCGGGGAGCTGTTTTTT.

This chain joins TRBV5-1 and TRBJ2-7; D gene ambiguous. Germline V gene sequence: CDR1 SGHRS, CDR2 YFSETQ. The CDR3 length is 16 residues. The ends were cut back, 0 bases at V and 0 bases at J, with 13 bases in the middle. The CDR3 loop is CASSLDPSASSYEQYF. DNA for the CDR3: TGCGCCAGCAGCTTGGACCCCAGTGCGAGCTCCTACGAGCAGTACTTC. Full variable domain (remainder filled in from reference TRBV5-1 and TRBJ2-7): KAGVTQTPRYLIKTRGQQVTLSCSPISGHRSVSWYQQTPGQGLQFLFEYFSETQRNKGNFPGRFSGRQFSNSRSEMNVSTLELGDSALYLCASSLDPSASSYEQYFGPGTRLTVT.

The V gene is TRBV5-1, the J gene TRBJ1-1, with 10 nucleotides matching TRBD1. CDR3 size: 18 residues. The germline V gene encodes CDR1 SGHRS and CDR2 YFSETQ. V shed 4 bases, J shed 7 bases, and the junction held 19 bases outside the gene matches. The CDR3 coding sequence is TGCGCCAGCAGCATGAGCCGGGACAGGGGAAAGGGAGCTGTTGAAGCTTTCTTT. This encodes CASSMSRDRGKGAVEAFF.

The chain combines TRBV5-1 with TRBJ2-2, with 11 bases aligning to TRBD2. Germline CDR1 is SGHRS and CDR2 is YFSETQ. J lost 2 bases, V lost 4 bases, and 4 bases had no gene match. This CDR3 has 16 amino acids. The CDR3 sequence is CASSSSGRANTGELFF. The DNA of the CDR3 is TGCGCCAGCAGCAGTAGCGGGAGGGCCAACACCGGGGAGCTGTTTTTT.

V and J are TRBV30 and TRBJ2-1; D not certain. This CDR3 contains 14 residues. Looked up from germline, CDR1 is GTSNPN and CDR2 is SVGIG (reference sequence). The V gene lost 8 bases and the J gene lost 3 bases, with 17 bases spanning the gap. The CDR3 DNA sequence: TGTGCCCAAGCCCGGACCGGGCGCTACAATGAGCAGTTCTTC. Amino acids: CAQARTGRYNEQFF. Variable domain in full (rest from reference TRBV30 and TRBJ2-1): SQTIHQWPATLVQPVGSPLSLECTVEGTSNPNLYWYRQAAGRGLQLLFYSVGIGQISSEVPQNLSASRPQDRQFILSSKKLLLSDSGFYLCAQARTGRYNEQFFGPGTRLTVL.

This rearrangement joins TRBV7-8 to TRBJ1-3, with D possibly matching TRBD1 (5 bases). V was clipped by 2 bases and J by 1 base, with 15 bases between them. CDR1 is SGHVS, CDR2 FQNEAQ, per germline. The CDR3 spans 17 residues. The CDR3 is CASSLRAQGASGNTIYF. The CDR3 DNA follows: TGTGCCAGCAGCTTAAGGGCGCAGGGCGCGTCTGGAAACACCATATATTTT. Looking up the rest from reference TRBV7-8 and TRBJ1-3 gives the full variable domain: GAGVSQSPRYKVAKRGQDVALRCDPISGHVSLFWYQQALGQGPEFLTYFQNEAQLDKSGLPSDRFFAERPEGSVSTLKIQRTQQEDSAVYLCASSLRAQGASGNTIYFGEGSWLTVV.

The chain joins TRBV30 to TRBJ2-4, with no clear D. Trimming removed 5 bases at V and 0 bases at J, with 5 bases between. The germline gives CDR1 GTSNPN, CDR2 SVGIG (reference sequence). The CDR3 extends over 12 amino acids. The CDR3 protein is CAWHLAKNIQYF. As DNA, the CDR3 is TGTGCCTGGCATTTAGCCAAAAACATTCAGTACTTC. The whole variable domain, filled in from reference TRBV30 and TRBJ2-4, reads SQTIHQWPATLVQPVGSPLSLECTVEGTSNPNLYWYRQAAGRGLQLLFYSVGIGQISSEVPQNLSASRPQDRQFILSSKKLLLSDSGFYLCAWHLAKNIQYFGAGTRLSVL.

The V gene is TRBV6-5, the J gene TRBJ2-3, with 11 bases lining up with TRBD2. Germline CDR1 reads MNHEY; CDR2 reads SVGAGI. Trimming removed 4 bases from V and 4 bases from J; junction bases left unmatched: 7. The CDR3 sequence is 16 residues long. The CDR3: CASSFGGLAGSDTQYF. DNA for the CDR3: TGTGCCAGCAGTTTCGGAGGACTAGCGGGTTCAGATACGCAGTATTTT.

The chain uses TRBV7-3 and TRBJ1-2; 10 nucleotides align to TRBD1. V gave up 7 bases and J gave up 8 bases; unmatched junction bases: 7. The CDR3 is 13 amino acids. Germline lookup yields CDR1 SGHTA and CDR2 FQGTGA. CDR3 region: CASTMTGGNGYTF. CDR3 nucleotides: TGTGCCAGCACCATGACAGGGGGCAACGGCTACACCTTC.

This chain connects TRBV19 to TRBJ1-2; D not resolved. The germline gives CDR1 LNHDA, CDR2 SQIVND (reference sequence). The V end was cut by 6 bases, the J end by 2 bases, with 10 bases between. This CDR3 has 13 residues. In nucleotides, the CDR3 is TGTGCCAGTAGGATGGAGACGAACTATGGCTACACCTTC. Translation gives CASRMETNYGYTF.